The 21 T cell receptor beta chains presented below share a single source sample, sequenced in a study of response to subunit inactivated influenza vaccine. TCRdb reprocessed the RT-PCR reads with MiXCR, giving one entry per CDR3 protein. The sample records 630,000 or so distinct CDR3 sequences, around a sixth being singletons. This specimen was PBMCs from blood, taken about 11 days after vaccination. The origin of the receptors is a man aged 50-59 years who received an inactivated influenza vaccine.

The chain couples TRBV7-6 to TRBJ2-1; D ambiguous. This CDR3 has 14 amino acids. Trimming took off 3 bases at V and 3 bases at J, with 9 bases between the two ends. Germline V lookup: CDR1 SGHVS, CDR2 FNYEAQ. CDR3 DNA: TGTGCCAGCAGCTTGCAACAGTTCTACAATGAGCAGTTCTTC. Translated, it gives CASSLQQFYNEQFF. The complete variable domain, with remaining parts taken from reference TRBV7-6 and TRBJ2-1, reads GAGVSQSPRYKVTKRGQDVALRCDPISGHVSLYWYRQALGQGPEFLTYFNYEAQQDKSGLPNDRFSAERPEGSISTLTIQRTEQRDSAMYRCASSLQQFYNEQFFGPGTRLTVL.

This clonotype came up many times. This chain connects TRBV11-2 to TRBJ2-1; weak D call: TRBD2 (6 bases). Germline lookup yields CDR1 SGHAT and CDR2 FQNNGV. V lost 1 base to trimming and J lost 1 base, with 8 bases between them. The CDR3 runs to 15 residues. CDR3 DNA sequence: TGTGCCAGCAGCTTAGGCGGGAAATCCTACAATGAGCAGTTCTTC. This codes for CASSLGGKSYNEQFF.

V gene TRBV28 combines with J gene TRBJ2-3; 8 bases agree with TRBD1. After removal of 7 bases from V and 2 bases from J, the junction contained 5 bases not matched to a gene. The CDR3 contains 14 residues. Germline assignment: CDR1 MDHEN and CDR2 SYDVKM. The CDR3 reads CASIRGPNTDTQYF. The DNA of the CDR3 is TGTGCCAGCATCAGGGGGCCTAACACAGATACGCAGTATTTT.

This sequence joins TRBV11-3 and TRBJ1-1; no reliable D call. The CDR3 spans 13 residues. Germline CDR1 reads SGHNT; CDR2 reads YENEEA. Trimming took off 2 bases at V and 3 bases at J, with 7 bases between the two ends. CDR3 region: CASSLSLDTEAFF. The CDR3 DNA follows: TGTGCCAGCAGCTTATCCCTCGACACTGAAGCTTTCTTT.

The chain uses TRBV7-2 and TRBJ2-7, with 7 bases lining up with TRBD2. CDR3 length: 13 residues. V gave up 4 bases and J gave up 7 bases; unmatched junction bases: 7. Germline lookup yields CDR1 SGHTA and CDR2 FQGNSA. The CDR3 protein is CASSSSQAGEQYF. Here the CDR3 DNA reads TGTGCCAGCAGCTCCTCTCAAGCGGGAGAGCAGTACTTC.

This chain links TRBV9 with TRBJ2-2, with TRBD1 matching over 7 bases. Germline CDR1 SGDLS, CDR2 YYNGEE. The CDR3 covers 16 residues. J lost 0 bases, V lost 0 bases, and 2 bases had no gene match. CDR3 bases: TGTGCCAGCAGCGTAGCAGGGGGTTCGAACACCGGGGAGCTGTTTTTT. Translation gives CASSVAGGSNTGELFF.

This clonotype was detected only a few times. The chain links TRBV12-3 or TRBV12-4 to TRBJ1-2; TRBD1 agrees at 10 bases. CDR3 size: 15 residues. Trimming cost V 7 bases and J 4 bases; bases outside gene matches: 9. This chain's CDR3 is CASTTSGTGVYGYTF. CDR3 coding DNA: TGTGCCAGCACGACAAGTGGGACAGGGGTCTATGGCTACACCTTC.

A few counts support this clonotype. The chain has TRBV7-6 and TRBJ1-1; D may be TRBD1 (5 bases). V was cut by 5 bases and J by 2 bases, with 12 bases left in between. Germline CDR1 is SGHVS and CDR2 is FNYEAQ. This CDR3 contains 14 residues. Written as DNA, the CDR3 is TGTGCCAGCAGCCTAGGGGCATCCAACACTGAAGCTTTCTTT. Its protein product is CASSLGASNTEAFF. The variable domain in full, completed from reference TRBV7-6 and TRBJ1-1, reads GAGVSQSPRYKVTKRGQDVALRCDPISGHVSLYWYRQALGQGPEFLTYFNYEAQQDKSGLPNDRFSAERPEGSISTLTIQRTEQRDSAMYRCASSLGASNTEAFFGQGTRLTVV.

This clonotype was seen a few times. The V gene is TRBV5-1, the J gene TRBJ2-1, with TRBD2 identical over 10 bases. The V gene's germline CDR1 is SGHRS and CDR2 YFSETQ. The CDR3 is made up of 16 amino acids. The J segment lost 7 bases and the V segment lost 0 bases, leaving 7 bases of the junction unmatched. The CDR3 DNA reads TGCGCCAGCAGCTTGGCGGGACTAGCGAGAATAAATGAGCAGTTCTTC. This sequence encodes CASSLAGLARINEQFF.

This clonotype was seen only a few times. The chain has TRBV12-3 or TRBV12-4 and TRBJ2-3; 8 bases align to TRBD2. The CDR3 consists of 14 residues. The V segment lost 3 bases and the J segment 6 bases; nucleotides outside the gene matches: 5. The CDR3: CASSLVRGVDTQYF. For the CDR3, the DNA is TGTGCCAGCAGTTTGGTGCGGGGGGTGGATACGCAGTATTTT.

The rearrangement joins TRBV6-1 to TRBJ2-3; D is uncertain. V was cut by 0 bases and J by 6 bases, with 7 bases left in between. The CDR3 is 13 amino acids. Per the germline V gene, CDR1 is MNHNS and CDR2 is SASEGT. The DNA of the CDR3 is TGTGCCAGCAGTGAAGCTACCCGGGATACGCAGTATTTT. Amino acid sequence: CASSEATRDTQYF.

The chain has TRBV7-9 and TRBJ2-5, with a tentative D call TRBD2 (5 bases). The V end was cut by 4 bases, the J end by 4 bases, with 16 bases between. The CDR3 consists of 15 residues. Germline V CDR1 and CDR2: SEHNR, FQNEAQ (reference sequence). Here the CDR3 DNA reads TGTGCCAGCAGCTCAGACGGGGAGTTAGGAGAGACCCAGTACTTC. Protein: CASSSDGELGETQYF.

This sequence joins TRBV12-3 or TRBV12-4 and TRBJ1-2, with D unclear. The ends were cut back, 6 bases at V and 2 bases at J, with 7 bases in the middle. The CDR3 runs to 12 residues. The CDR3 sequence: CASRHQNYGYTF. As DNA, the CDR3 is TGTGCCAGCAGGCATCAGAACTATGGCTACACCTTC.

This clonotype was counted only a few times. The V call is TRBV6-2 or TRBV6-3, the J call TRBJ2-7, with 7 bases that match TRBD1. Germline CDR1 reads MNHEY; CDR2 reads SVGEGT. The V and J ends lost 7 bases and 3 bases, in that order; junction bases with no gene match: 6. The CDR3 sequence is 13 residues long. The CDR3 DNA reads TGTGCCAGCAAACAGGGGCGCCGCTACGAGCAGTACTTC. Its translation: CASKQGRRYEQYF.

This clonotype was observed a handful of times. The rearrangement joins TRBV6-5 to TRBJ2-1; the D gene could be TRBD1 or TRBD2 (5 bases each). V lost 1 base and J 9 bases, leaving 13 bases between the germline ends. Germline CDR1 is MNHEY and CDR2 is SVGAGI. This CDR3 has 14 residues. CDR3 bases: TGTGCCAGCAGTTACTGGGACCCCGGGACTGAGCAGTTCTTC. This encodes CASSYWDPGTEQFF.

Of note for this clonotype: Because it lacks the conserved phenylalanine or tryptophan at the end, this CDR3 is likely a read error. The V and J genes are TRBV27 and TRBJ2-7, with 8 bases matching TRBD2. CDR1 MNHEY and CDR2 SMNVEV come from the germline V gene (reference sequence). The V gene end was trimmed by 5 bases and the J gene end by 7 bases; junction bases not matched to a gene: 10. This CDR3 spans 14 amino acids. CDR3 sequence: CASSLQRESNEQYL. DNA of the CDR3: TGTGCCAGCAGTCTACAGCGGGAGTCGAATGAGCAGTACCTC.

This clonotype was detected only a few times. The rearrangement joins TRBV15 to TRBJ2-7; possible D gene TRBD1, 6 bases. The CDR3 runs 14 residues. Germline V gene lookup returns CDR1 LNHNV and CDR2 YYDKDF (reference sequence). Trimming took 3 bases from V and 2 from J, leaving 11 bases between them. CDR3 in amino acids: CATSRTTGPYEQYF. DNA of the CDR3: TGTGCCACCAGCAGGACGACAGGCCCCTACGAGCAGTACTTC.

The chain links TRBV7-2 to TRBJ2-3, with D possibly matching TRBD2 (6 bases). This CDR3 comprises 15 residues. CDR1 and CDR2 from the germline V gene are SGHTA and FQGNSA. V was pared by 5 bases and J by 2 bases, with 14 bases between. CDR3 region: CASSRGTSHTDTQYF. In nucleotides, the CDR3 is TGTGCCAGCAGCAGAGGGACTTCCCACACAGATACGCAGTATTTT.

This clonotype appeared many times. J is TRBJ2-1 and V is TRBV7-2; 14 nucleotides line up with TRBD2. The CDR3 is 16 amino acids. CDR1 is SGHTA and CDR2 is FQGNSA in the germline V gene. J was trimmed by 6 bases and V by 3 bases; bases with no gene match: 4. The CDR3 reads CASSFGTSGSFNEQFF. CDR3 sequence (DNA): TGTGCCAGCAGCTTTGGGACTAGCGGGAGTTTCAATGAGCAGTTCTTC.

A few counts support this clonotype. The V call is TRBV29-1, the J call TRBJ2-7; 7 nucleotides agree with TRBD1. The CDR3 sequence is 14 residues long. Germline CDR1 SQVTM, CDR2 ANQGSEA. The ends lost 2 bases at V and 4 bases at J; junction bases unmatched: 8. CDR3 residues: CSVENRGRVYEQYF. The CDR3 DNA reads TGCAGCGTTGAAAACAGGGGCCGCGTTTACGAGCAGTACTTC.

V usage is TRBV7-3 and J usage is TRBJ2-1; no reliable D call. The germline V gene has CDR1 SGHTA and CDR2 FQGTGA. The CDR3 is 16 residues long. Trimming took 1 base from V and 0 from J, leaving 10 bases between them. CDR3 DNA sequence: TGTGCCAGCAGCTTAAGGCAGGTCAGCTCCTACAATGAGCAGTTCTTC. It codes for CASSLRQVSSYNEQFF.